These 8 T cell receptor beta chains were all obtained from the same sample, sequenced in a study of CD4 and CD8 cells across lung adenocarcinoma regions (dated by TCRdb to 2016 to 2018). Library method: PCR. Instrument on record: HiSeq X Ten. The public reads were reprocessed in TCRdb via fastp at Q25 and MiXCR, keeping in-frame beta chains. Every CDR3 protein is listed once, alongside the most common genes and DNA of its rows. This sample comprises about 5,100 distinct CDR3 sequences, 50% to 60% of them detected only once. In total, the top ten clones hold more than 15% of the sample. Sequenced sample: CD4+ T cells from the center of a lung tumor. Interpreted using the paper, the cell subset or site label stands for: tumor center region. The receptors were gathered from a male donor with lung adenocarcinoma. The CD4 and CD8 labels of this study may be unreliable.

The gene calls are TRBV6-1 and TRBJ2-3; 9 bases are a match to TRBD2. Germline values: CDR1 MNHNS, CDR2 SASEGT. The CDR3 runs to 15 residues. V was pared by 3 bases and J by 2 bases, with 3 bases of the junction left unmatched. This chain's CDR3 is CASSESSGTTDTQYF. DNA of the CDR3: TGTGCCAGCAGTGAGTCTAGCGGGACCACAGATACGCAGTATTTT.

This clonotype was seen once. CDR3 sequence: CASSALALTYNEQFF. The CDR3 DNA follows: TGTGCCAGCAGTGCCCTAGCGCTCACCTACAATGAGCAGTTCTTC. The chain uses TRBV6-1 and TRBJ2-1; a possible D gene is TRBD2 (6 bases). Germline V gene sequence: CDR1 MNHNS, CDR2 SASEGT. The V end was cut by 4 bases, the J end by 2 bases, with 12 bases between. CDR3 length: 15 amino acids.

This clonotype has just a few counts. The chain uses TRBV6-1 and TRBJ2-2; tentatively, D is TRBD1 (6 bases). CDR1 and CDR2 (germline): MNHNS, SASEGT. The CDR3 is 14 amino acids. V lost 6 bases and J 4 bases, leaving 12 bases between the germline ends. The CDR3 is CASRSTRGTGELFF. Here the CDR3 DNA reads TGTGCCAGCAGGTCGACCAGGGGCACCGGGGAGCTGTTTTTT.

This clonotype has just a few counts. V is TRBV6-5 and J is TRBJ2-2; a possible D gene is TRBD2 (5 bases). V was cut by 0 bases and J by 6 bases, with 11 bases left in between. Germline V gene sequence: CDR1 MNHEY, CDR2 SVGAGI. The CDR3 is 15 residues long. Here the CDR3 DNA reads TGTGCCAGCAGTTACTCCAACGGAGGCGCCGGGGAGCTGTTTTTT. This gives the protein CASSYSNGGAGELFF.

The chain carries TRBV7-6 and TRBJ2-1; 13 bases map to TRBD2. The V and J ends lost 5 bases and 7 bases, in that order; junction bases with no gene match: 8. CDR1 is SGHVS and CDR2 is FNYEAQ in the germline V gene. This CDR3 has 16 amino acids. The CDR3 reads CASSPTTSGRTNEQFF. CDR3 DNA: TGTGCCAGCAGCCCAACGACTAGCGGGAGGACAAATGAGCAGTTCTTC.

The rearrangement joins TRBV4-2 to TRBJ1-6, with TRBD1 as a possible D gene (6 bases). The CDR3 contains 15 residues. V lost 1 base to trimming and J lost 7 bases, with 11 bases between them. CDR1 is LGHNA, CDR2 YNFKEQ, per germline. For the CDR3, the DNA is TGTGCCAGCAGCCAAGGCGACAGGAACAATTCACCCCTCCACTTT. Encoded protein: CASSQGDRNNSPLHF.

The chain carries TRBV7-3 and TRBJ2-3; D may be TRBD1 (6 bases). Germline CDR1 SGHTA, CDR2 FQGTGA. The CDR3 consists of 15 residues. Trimming cost V 5 bases and J 2 bases, with 14 bases left between them. CDR3 in DNA: TGTGCCAGCAGCCGCGGGCAGGGGCACACAGATACGCAGTATTTT. Its protein product is CASSRGQGHTDTQYF.

This clonotype is medium-sized in the sample. The V gene is TRBV4-1, the J gene TRBJ2-2; the D gene is possibly TRBD2 (6 bases). The germline V and J ends were trimmed by 0 bases and 4 bases, with 18 bases remaining between them. The V gene's germline CDR1 is MGHRA and CDR2 YSYEKL. The CDR3 consists of 18 residues. The CDR3 region is CASSQDWGDSTFTGELFF. Written as DNA, the CDR3 is TGCGCCAGCAGCCAAGATTGGGGGGACTCGACGTTCACCGGGGAGCTGTTTTTT.